Described below is a single T cell receptor (beta chain) sequence and its context. This clone was seen once. Its specific antigen is unknown. One base away there is no much larger clone; base qualities are not given. The entry originates in a study of blood T cell repertoires in COVID-19 (dated by TCRdb to 2020 to 2021). About the investigation overall: The collaborator samples originated in the United States, Italy and Spain and spanned the acute and convalescent phases of COVID-19. The repertoires were released in a freely available public database intended as a resource for research on the immune response to SARS-CoV-2. Where available, HLA class I and class II types were taken from metadata supplied by the sample provider and were not determined by assay-based typing. The samples were drawn from the first 160 participants of the ongoing ImmuneRACE study and from roughly 1,300 subjects provided by 6 global collaborators. The material from the prospective study consisted of cDNA or gDNA derived from T cells, B-cell-depleted T cells, or PBMCs. The dataset comprised deeply sampled blood TCRbeta repertoires from subjects exposed to, actively infected with, or recovered from COVID-19. A de-identified subject ID, COVID-19 status, age in years and sex were almost always included in the sample metadata.

TCRbeta CDR3 regions were amplified from genomic DNA using the immunoSEQ Assay, a bias-controlled multiplex PCR. In the original analysis: The number of nucleated cells in each sample was estimated from the amplification of reference gene primers within the assay. To quantify the absolute abundance of each unique TCRbeta CDR3 rearrangement, sequence reads were collapsed and filtered. For each sample, productive Simpson clonality was calculated as the square root of Simpson's diversity index over productive rearrangements. TCRdb retrieved this table from immuneACCESS and kept in-frame rearrangements only. Not all clones are present; in checked studies, unresolved V genes account for under half, and no reason is known for the remainder. From that table come the V and J calls and clone size; the DNA was used to work out D and trimming. In all, the sample holds about 300,000 clones, and approximately 90% of those were seen once. Roughly 4.5% of the sample comes from the top ten.

Trimming takes 0 bases from V and 10 bases from J, and the germline ends sit 8 bases apart. Looking up the germline V gene yields CDR1 SGHRS and CDR2 YFSETQ. The CDR3 sequence holds 12 residues, the cysteine and phenylalanine included. Kept here is only the CDR3 DNA, which spans 36 bases and is read in frame from base 1. Points the paper makes about the study in general: The quantity of clinical and demographic metadata differed by source and by participant and was supplied without curation.

In the prospective study, participants were about 18 to 95 years old, resided in 20 to 30 geographic areas of the United States, and were enrolled through a virtual design. Cohort assignment in the prospective study relied on participant-reported clinical history from a screening survey and a study questionnaire. ImmuneRACE Cohort 3 recovered participants were defined by two consecutive negative NP/OP PCR tests, healthcare professional clearance, or symptom resolution. In the prospective study, whole blood, serum and a nasopharyngeal or oropharyngeal swab were collected from each participant by mobile phlebotomists. Over an approximately 2-month period, participants in the prospective study had the option of providing additional blood draws and questionnaires. Blood samples from the prospective study were shipped frozen or at room temperature prior to DNA extraction.

The rearrangement combines TRBV5-1 with TRBJ2-1; a tentative D call is TRBD2 (5 bases match). The TCR comes from a man aged 30 to 45 who had recovered from COVID-19. Material: PBMCs or T cells enriched from blood (not recorded which). The DNA is as follows: TGCGCCAGCAGCTTGGTACTAGACGAGCAGTTCTTC. This yields the protein CASSLVLDEQFF.